These 25 T cell receptor beta chains share one sample of origin, sequenced in a study of OX40 agonist ivuxolimab in advanced cancers. Preparation of the library involved the immunoSEQ multiplex PCR assay. The table was pulled from immuneACCESS by TCRdb, which kept in-frame rearrangements only. Such tables lose some clones; where checked, under half of the loss comes from unresolved V genes, and the rest has no known cause. In this sample the table shows over 90,000 clones, approximately 95% of which occur a single time. The ten largest clones represent about 0.19% of the sample. Sequenced material: CD4+ or CD8+ T cells sorted from blood, taken in a trial of the OX40 agonist ivuxolimab. The receptors stem from an adult with an advanced solid tumor such as melanoma, head and neck, liver or kidney cancer.

The chain links TRBV28 to TRBJ2-7, with D perhaps matching TRBD1 or TRBD2 (5 bases each). V was trimmed by 8 bases and J by 0 bases, leaving 14 bases between them. The CDR3 extends over 14 amino acids. The germline gives CDR1 MDHEN, CDR2 SYDVKM. This chain's CDR3 is CASYRGTGSYEQYF. As DNA, the CDR3 is TGTGCCAGCTACCGTGGGACGGGCTCCTACGAGCAGTACTTC.

CDR3 residues: CASSPGAVEGYTF. The CDR3 DNA sequence: TGTGCCAGCAGCCCCGGGGCAGTTGAAGGCTACACCTTC. The chain employs TRBV13 and TRBJ1-2; maybe TRBD1 (5 bases). The germline V and J ends were trimmed by 5 bases and 8 bases, with 15 bases remaining between them. CDR1 and CDR2 (germline): PRHDT, FYEKMQ (reference sequence). The CDR3 is made up of 13 amino acids.

The chain is built from TRBV28 and TRBJ1-5; tentatively, D is TRBD1 (5 bases). CDR3 length equals 15 residues. The germline CDR1 and CDR2 sequences are MDHEN and SYDVKM. V was cut by 5 bases and J by 7 bases, with 18 bases left in between. This CDR3 reads CASSGGWAPRQPQHF. CDR3 nucleotides: TGTGCCAGCAGTGGGGGATGGGCTCCCCGGCAGCCCCAGCATTTT. Drawing the rest from reference TRBV28 and TRBJ1-5, the complete variable domain is DVKVTQSSRYLVKRTGEKVFLECVQDMDHENMFWYRQDPGLGLRLIYFSYDVKMKEKGDIPEGYSVSREKKERFSLILESASTNQTSMYLCASSGGWAPRQPQHFGDGTRLSIL.

The chain joins TRBV6-5 to TRBJ1-2; TRBD1 agrees at 8 bases. The CDR3 sequence is 12 residues long. The V and J ends lost 7 bases and 5 bases, in that order; junction bases with no gene match: 3. Germline CDR1 is MNHEY and CDR2 is SVGAGI. The CDR3 DNA reads TGTGCCAGCAAGGGGACAGGTTATGGCTACACCTTC. This codes for CASKGTGYGYTF.

The J gene is TRBJ1-2, the V gene TRBV7-2; 10 bases agree with TRBD1. V lost 0 bases, J lost 8 bases, and 9 bases stayed unmatched. Per germline, CDR1 SGHTA and CDR2 FQGNSA. This CDR3 region has 16 residues. The CDR3 nucleotides read TGTGCCAGCAGCTTAGCCCCGACGACAGGGGGCCGGGGCTACACCTTC. Encoded protein: CASSLAPTTGGRGYTF.

This clone was seen a single time. The rearrangement joins TRBV19 to TRBJ2-7, with 9 bases that match TRBD2. CDR3 size: 14 residues. The germline CDR1 and CDR2 sequences are LNHDA and SQIVND (reference sequence). Losses at the gene ends were 4 bases for V and 0 bases for J; bases not matched to a gene: 1. CDR3 nucleotides: TGTGCCAGTAGTACTAGCGGGAACTCCTACGAGCAGTACTTC. Its translation: CASSTSGNSYEQYF.

The chain is built from TRBV18 and TRBJ1-1, with TRBD1 as a possible D gene (5 bases). The CDR3 is made up of 14 amino acids. The germline gives CDR1 KGHSH, CDR2 LQKENI. Trimming shortened V by 1 base and J by 7 bases, and 13 bases separated the two germline ends. The CDR3, as DNA: TGTGCCAGCTCACCACGAAGGGGAGAGAGTGAAGCTTTCTTT. Translation gives CASSPRRGESEAFF.

This chain uses TRBV5-4 with TRBJ2-3, with D maybe TRBD1 (5 bases). The V gene lost 2 bases and the J gene lost 2 bases, with 15 bases spanning the gap. CDR1 is SGHNT and CDR2 is YYREEE in the germline V gene (reference sequence). The CDR3 consists of 16 residues. The CDR3 DNA reads as TGTGCCAGCAGCTTACGGACATATATCAACACAGATACGCAGTATTTT. Protein: CASSLRTYINTDTQYF.

CDR3 nucleotide sequence: TGTGCCAGCAGCTTGGGAGGCAGGGCCCCCTACGAGCAGTACTTC. Translation: CASSLGGRAPYEQYF. The chain has TRBV5-6 and TRBJ2-7; perhaps TRBD1 as D (5 bases). Trimming pared 0 bases from V and 2 bases from J, leaving 12 bases between. The CDR3 is 15 amino acids. Germline values: CDR1 SGHDT, CDR2 YYEEEE.

The chain is built from TRBV7-9 and TRBJ2-7; D perhaps matches TRBD2 (6 bases). CDR1 and CDR2 (germline): SEHNR, FQNEAQ (reference sequence). V was cut by 5 bases and J by 2 bases, with 13 bases left in between. This CDR3 is built from 14 residues. CDR3 sequence: CASSPTGRTYEQYF. The CDR3 nucleotides are TGTGCCAGCAGCCCAACCGGGAGAACCTACGAGCAGTACTTC.

This rearrangement joins TRBV4-1 to TRBJ2-2; D is possibly TRBD2 (5 bases). This CDR3 region has 15 residues. Trimming took off 2 bases at V and 4 bases at J, with 11 bases between the two ends. The germline V gene has CDR1 MGHRA and CDR2 YSYEKL. Written as DNA, the CDR3 is TGCGCCAGCAGCCAAACTCCTGCGGGCACCGGGGAGCTGTTTTTT. Translation: CASSQTPAGTGELFF.

In its sample, this clone was seen once. J is TRBJ2-1 and V is TRBV19, with D possibly matching TRBD2 (6 bases). V was pared by 3 bases and J by 1 base, with 10 bases between. The germline V gene has CDR1 LNHDA and CDR2 SQIVND (reference sequence). CDR3 length: 15 residues. The CDR3 DNA follows: TGTGCCAGTAGTATCTGGGGAGGATCCTACAATGAGCAGTTCTTC. Amino acids: CASSIWGGSYNEQFF.

The CDR3 DNA follows: TGCAGCGTTGAGGTGGACAGGGGGCCTTCTAATACTAAGTTCTTC. It yields the protein CSVEVDRGPSNTKFF. V and J are TRBV29-1 and TRBJ2-1; 11 positions match TRBD1. This CDR3 is 15 amino acids long. Germline CDR1 reads SQVTM; CDR2 reads ANQGSEA. With 3 bases clipped from V and 14 bases from J, the junction kept 15 bases outside the gene matches.

The chain employs TRBV27 and TRBJ1-4; the D is unclear. V dropped 0 bases and J dropped 4 bases, with 6 bases sitting between them. Germline V gives CDR1 MNHEY, CDR2 SMNVEV (reference sequence). CDR3 size: 14 residues. The CDR3 nucleotides read TGTGCCAGCAGTTTATCCGGGGTTAATGAAAAACTGTTTTTT. Translation gives CASSLSGVNEKLFF. Based on the CDR3 plus reference TRBV27 and TRBJ1-4, the full variable domain is EAQVTQNPRYLITVTGKKLTVTCSQNMNHEYMSWYRQDPGLGLRQIYYSMNVEVTDKGDVPEGYKVSRKEKRNFPLILESPSPNQTSLYFCASSLSGVNEKLFFGSGTQLSVL.

The V and J genes are TRBV28 and TRBJ1-2; D is ambiguous. The CDR3 totals 12 residues. The V and J ends lost 4 bases and 8 bases respectively, with 11 bases between them. Germline values: CDR1 MDHEN, CDR2 SYDVKM. Here the CDR3 reads CASSWVGVGYTF. Here the CDR3 DNA reads TGTGCCAGCAGTTGGGTCGGGGTCGGCTACACCTTC.

The V call is TRBV7-9, the J call TRBJ2-7; TRBD1 aligns across 7 bases. Germline-derived CDR1 and CDR2 are SEHNR and FQNEAQ (reference sequence). The CDR3 length is 14 residues. V lost 5 bases and J lost 2; bases outside the gene matches: 6. The CDR3 DNA sequence: TGTGCCAGCAGCCCAAAGACAGGGCCCTACGAGCAGTACTTC. Its translation: CASSPKTGPYEQYF.

The chain joins TRBV5-1 to TRBJ1-3; possibly TRBD1 for D (5 bases). Trimming took off 7 bases at V and 1 base at J, with 15 bases between the two ends. This CDR3 has 15 amino acids. Germline V lookup: CDR1 SGHRS, CDR2 YFSETQ. The CDR3 DNA is TGCGCCAGCGGGGCAGGCAAAGAATCTGGAAACACCATATATTTT. This sequence encodes CASGAGKESGNTIYF.

The V call is TRBV10-3, the J call TRBJ2-2; D ambiguous. This CDR3 spans 15 amino acids. The germline V gene has CDR1 ENHRY and CDR2 SYGVKD. V was cut by 5 bases and J by 2 bases, with 12 bases left in between. CDR3 DNA sequence: TGTGCCATCAGTACCCAGGCGATCAACACCGGGGAGCTGTTTTTT. Translating it yields CAISTQAINTGELFF.

This chain connects TRBV10-2 to TRBJ1-5; D is perhaps TRBD1 (5 bases). V lost 5 bases, J lost 4 bases, and 15 bases lay in between. CDR3 length: 15 residues. The germline V gene encodes CDR1 WSHSY and CDR2 SAAADI. DNA of the CDR3: TGCGCCAGCAGTTTAACGGTGGCAGGGAATCAGCCCCAGCATTTT. It translates to CASSLTVAGNQPQHF.

The chain recombines TRBV6-1 with TRBJ1-6; D not certain. Trimming left V 2 bases short and J 3 bases short, with 11 bases between. CDR3 length: 16 amino acids. Germline V gene data show CDR1 as MNHNS and CDR2 as SASEGT. In DNA form, the CDR3 reads TGTGCCAGCAGTGAAAGGACGGCTAACTATAATTCACCCCTCCACTTT. Residues: CASSERTANYNSPLHF.

This clone was counted between two and nine times. The rearrangement links TRBV5-6 to TRBJ2-7; 9 bases line up with TRBD1. The CDR3 is 14 residues long. Germline lookup yields CDR1 SGHDT and CDR2 YYEEEE. Trimming cost V 2 bases and J 4 bases; bases outside gene matches: 4. The chain's CDR3 is CASSFGQGRYEQYF. CDR3 sequence (DNA): TGTGCCAGCAGCTTCGGACAGGGGAGATACGAGCAGTACTTC.

The CDR3 sequence is CASSFRGMNTEAFF. In DNA, the CDR3 is TGCGCCAGCAGCTTTAGAGGGATGAACACTGAAGCTTTCTTT. This chain connects TRBV5-1 to TRBJ1-1, with D hard to call. The CDR3 is made up of 14 amino acids. Germline lookup yields CDR1 SGHRS and CDR2 YFSETQ. V lost 2 bases and J lost 0, with 8 bases in between.

The CDR3 nucleotides are TGTGCCAGCTCGGCCGCCGGGTCGTACACTGAAGCTTTCTTT. Translation gives CASSAAGSYTEAFF. The V gene is TRBV18, the J gene TRBJ1-1; D gene uncertain. This CDR3 spans 14 amino acids. Germline CDR1 reads KGHSH; CDR2 reads LQKENI. V was shortened by 6 bases and J by 3 bases, with 14 bases between the two germline ends.

This clone was counted between two and nine times. V usage is TRBV9 and J usage is TRBJ1-1; TRBD1 agrees at 7 bases. The germline V gene has CDR1 SGDLS and CDR2 YYNGEE. V trimming: 7 bases; J trimming: 2 bases; junction bases outside the gene matches: 5. The CDR3 has 13 residues. CDR3 coding DNA: TGTGCCAGCGGACAGGCGACCAACACTGAAGCTTTCTTT. The encoded protein is CASGQATNTEAFF.

This chain uses TRBV5-4 with TRBJ1-4, with D hard to call. This CDR3 region has 13 residues. Germline-derived CDR1 and CDR2 are SGHNT and YYREEE (reference sequence). The V end was cut by 4 bases, the J end by 5 bases, with 9 bases between. The CDR3 DNA is TGTGCCAGCAGCCGCCAGAAAAATGAAAAACTGTTTTTT. Protein: CASSRQKNEKLFF.